This TCR beta chain was identified during a study of shared clonotypes between healthy human individuals. Study background: Three men and a couple of women, aged 18 to 49, were donors.

Measured with immunoSEQ multiplex PCR; TCRdb has only the in-frame clones, and not every one. The profile shows approximately 1.9 million clones, roughly 95% of them singletons. Findings and caveats of the study: Generally, naive subsets came out with larger estimated richness than memory subsets.

About this clone itself: The antigen remains unidentified.

Selected positively for CCR7 and CD45RO-negative, naive CD8 cells excluded terminally differentiated effector memory CD45RA+ cells. The V gene lost 2 bases and the J gene lost 6 bases, with 10 bases spanning the gap. This CDR3 has 13 amino acids. Germline V gene lookup returns CDR1 MDHEN and CDR2 SYDVKM. This chain links TRBV28 with TRBJ1-2, with D uncertain. The sequence was obtained from a man between 18 and 29 years old in good health. Some clones in this sample may be carry-over from other donors' samples. The sample comprised naive CD8+ T cells from PBMCs. The CDR3 bases are TGTGCCAGCAGTTTACGCCAACGGGATGGCTACACCTTC. It encodes CASSLRQRDGYTF.